This T cell receptor beta chain was identified during a study of blood T cell repertoires in COVID-19. Across the whole study: Specimens from acute and convalescent COVID-19 originated in the United States, Italy and Spain. The cDNA or gDNA used as material had been derived from T cells, B-cell-depleted T cells, or PBMCs.

Germline assignment: CDR1 SGHVS and CDR2 FNYEAQ. V shed 4 bases and J 3 bases; nucleotides not matched to a gene: 6. The CDR3 runs to 16 residues. Repertoires were generated with immunoSEQ multiplex PCR, while TCRdb's copy carries only in-frame clones and drops some. The sample holds some 220,000 clones, approximately 80% seen once. The material sequenced was peripheral blood. This receptor was obtained from a human donor in a cohort sampled during active COVID-19. The V gene is TRBV7-6, the J gene TRBJ2-7; TRBD2 matches at 13 bases. CDR3 sequence reads: CASSSKRTSGSYEQYF. The CDR3 DNA is TGTGCCAGCAGCTCGAAGAGGACTAGCGGGAGCTACGAGCAGTACTTC.